This T cell receptor (beta chain) was captured in a study of blood T cell repertoires in COVID-19. As for the study in general: From the United States, Italy and Spain came samples of acute and convalescent COVID-19.

The protocol was immunoSEQ multiplex PCR, while the TCRdb copy is restricted to in-frame clones and leaves out a portion. The repertoire consists of around 5,500 clones, with 70% to 90% occurring once and the leading ten covering roughly 18%. The CDR3 totals 21 residues. The germline V gene encodes CDR1 LGHNA and CDR2 YNFKEQ. Unmatched junction bases numbered 14, after V lost 1 base and J lost 3 bases. The sequenced sample consisted of peripheral blood. This TCR derives from a human donor in a cohort sampled during active COVID-19. The chain has TRBV4-2 and TRBJ2-1; TRBD2 matches at 14 bases. CDR3 region: CASSQVGLAGGSGWRYNEQFF. The CDR3 bases are TGTGCCAGCAGCCAAGTTGGACTAGCGGGGGGCTCCGGCTGGCGCTACAATGAGCAGTTCTTC.